This TCR beta chain was identified during a study of CD8 T cells in ankylosing spondylitis. V was cut by 1 base and J by 8 bases, with 15 bases left in between. CDR1 is SGHAT, CDR2 FQNNGV, per germline. The CDR3 has 15 residues. This clonotype was counted at least ten times. A single record per CDR3 protein comes from TCRdb applying MiXCR to the 5' RACE reads. The table lists about 130,000 distinct CDR3 sequences, about 6.5% of them singletons. V gene TRBV11-2 combines with J gene TRBJ2-1, with D possibly being TRBD1 (5 bases). Sequenced: blood, either unsorted or a sorted T cell fraction (not recorded which). The receptor was isolated from a male donor with ankylosing spondylitis or in good health (not recorded which). The CDR3 here is CASSLVGVTVDEQFF. The CDR3 DNA reads TGTGCCAGCAGCTTAGTAGGGGTTACTGTGGATGAGCAGTTCTTC.